This T cell receptor (beta chain) was sequenced in a study of blood T cell repertoires in COVID-19 (dated by TCRdb to 2018 to 2021). For context, the study as a whole: Collaborator samples came from the United States, Italy and Spain and covered acute and convalescent phases of COVID-19. Sample metadata almost always included a de-identified subject ID, COVID-19 status, age in years and sex. HLA class I and class II types, where available, came from metadata supplied by the sample provider rather than from assay-based typing. Samples were obtained from the ongoing ImmuneRACE study (first 160 participants) and from 1,254 subjects provided by 6 global collaborators. Deeply sampled blood TCRbeta repertoires from subjects exposed to, actively infected with, or recovered from COVID-19 were included in the dataset. The prospective study material was composed of cDNA or gDNA derived from T cells, B-cell-depleted T cells, or PBMCs. The repertoires were released in a freely available public database meant as a resource for research on the immune response to SARS-CoV-2.

TCRbeta CDR3 regions were amplified from genomic DNA using the immunoSEQ Assay, a bias-controlled multiplex PCR. Concerning the study's data processing: The number of nucleated cells in each sample was estimated from the amplification of reference gene primers within the assay. To quantify the absolute abundance of each unique TCRbeta CDR3 rearrangement, sequence reads were collapsed and filtered. For each sample, productive Simpson clonality was calculated by taking the square root of Simpson's diversity index across productive rearrangements. Not all clones reach the TCRdb copy of this immuneACCESS table, which keeps in-frame sequences only. Checked studies attribute under half of the gap to unresolved V genes and leave the rest unexplained. Clone size and the V and J calls come from that table; the DNA yielded D and trimming. Recorded for this sample are roughly 120,000 clones; around 85% of them occurred a single time. The ten largest make up approximately 8.7% of the sample.

General findings and caveats noted by the study authors: Clinical and demographic metadata were provided uncurated, with the amount varying by source and participant.

A second Seattle source provided samples from volunteer blood donors who had recovered from COVID-19. Each collaborating institution followed its own protocols to collect whole blood in K2EDTA tubes. For TCRbeta analysis, collaborator samples were shipped as frozen whole blood, as isolated PBMCs, or as DNA extracted from either sample type. The germline V gene supplies CDR1 KGHSH and CDR2 LQKENI. Including the terminal cysteine and phenylalanine, the CDR3 comprises 15 residues. The only DNA kept is the CDR3, 45 bases in frame from the first base. V is cut back by 2 bases and J by 2 bases, with 0 bases in the junction unmatched. Note on this clone: The antigen it recognizes is unknown. It has no much larger one-base neighbor in the sample; base qualities were not kept. The same CDR3 is also encoded by other DNA sequences in this sample.

The sequence was obtained from a man between 65 and 85 years old who had recovered from COVID-19. Sequenced sample: peripheral blood. This chain joins TRBV18 to TRBJ2-6, and TRBD1 aligns with 7 junction nucleotides. The CDR3: CASSPDRAGANVLTF. The DNA is TGTGCCAGCTCACCAGACAGGGCTGGGGCCAACGTCCTGACTTTC.